Sequencing of this T cell receptor beta chain was carried out in a study of naive and memory T cell subsets. This clonotype was detected ten times or more. What it binds is not known. The CDR3 totals 13 residues. V was shortened by 6 bases and J by 0 bases, with 8 bases between the two germline ends. Germline CDR1 and CDR2: MNHEY and SVGAGI. The SP2 primer and nested alpha and beta constant region primers amplified ligated cDNA in four rounds. TCRdb used MiXCR to reprocess the 5' RACE reads, holding one entry per CDR3 protein. The sample lists roughly 62,000 distinct CDR3 sequences; roughly 7% were seen once. A UMI-containing oligonucleotide was joined by 3' ligation to the TCR cDNA template. General study points: The RNA method is potentially sensitive to activation and differentiation changes.

The V gene is TRBV6-5, the J gene TRBJ1-2; D is undetermined. This clonotype was sampled from a male donor in good health. The DNA of the CDR3 is TGTGCCAGCAGCCTATCCGCTAACTATGGCTACACCTTC. Protein: CASSLSANYGYTF.